A single sample gave rise to the 3 T cell receptor beta chains below, sequenced in a study of low-dose radiotherapy and immunotherapy resistance in tumors. With TRAV- and TRBV-specific primers, first-strand cDNA was made, covering the alpha and beta chains. The TCRs were subjected to amplification over approximately 18 PCR cycles employing a constant-region primer in conjunction with a V-primer adapter. TCRdb re-called the reads through MiXCR, storing one row per CDR3 protein. The sample includes about 100,000 distinct CDR3 sequences, less than 25% seen only once; the top ten take approximately 4%. Stated time point: after trial treatment. Treatment in this sample: LDRT plus nivolumab, ipilimumab, low-dose cyclophosphamide and aspirin (RACIN trial). Sequencing used PBMCs, obtained after low-dose radiotherapy plus immunotherapy. All receptors derive from a male donor with prostate cancer.

V gene TRBV2 combines with J gene TRBJ1-5; 8 bases agree with TRBD1. V dropped 6 bases and J dropped 4; count of bases not matched to a gene: 8. The CDR3 is 15 residues long. Germline CDR1 SNHLY, CDR2 FYNNEI. CDR3 nucleotide sequence: TGTGCCAGCAGATCCGACAGGGGCCGAAATCAGCCCCAGCATTTT. It codes for CASRSDRGRNQPQHF.

This clonotype appeared many times. The J gene is TRBJ2-5, the V gene TRBV29-1; D perhaps matches TRBD1 (5 bases). This CDR3 spans 13 amino acids. V was cut by 3 bases and J by 7 bases, with 15 bases left in between. Germline V lookup: CDR1 SQVTM, CDR2 ANQGSEA. DNA for the CDR3: TGCAGCGTTGAGACCTCAGGGTACGGGACCCAGTACTTC. This sequence encodes CSVETSGYGTQYF.

The V gene is TRBV20-1, the J gene TRBJ2-7, with D perhaps assigned TRBD1 or TRBD2 (5 bases each). This CDR3 region has 14 residues. Germline CDR1 and CDR2: DFQATT and SNEGSKA (reference sequence). V gave up 6 bases and J gave up 4 bases, with 19 bases separating them. CDR3 in amino acids: CSANWDAQGYEQYF. The CDR3 DNA is TGCAGTGCCAATTGGGACGCCCAAGGTTACGAGCAGTACTTC.